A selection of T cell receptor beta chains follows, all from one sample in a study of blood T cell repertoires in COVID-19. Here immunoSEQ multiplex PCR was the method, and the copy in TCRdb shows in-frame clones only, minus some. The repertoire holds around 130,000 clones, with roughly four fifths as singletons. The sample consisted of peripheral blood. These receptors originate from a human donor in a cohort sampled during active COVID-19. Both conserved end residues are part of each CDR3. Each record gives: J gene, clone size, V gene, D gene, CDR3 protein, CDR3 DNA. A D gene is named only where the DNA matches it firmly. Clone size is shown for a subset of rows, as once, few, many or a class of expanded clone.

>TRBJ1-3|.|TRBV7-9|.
CASSLGEGGPSGNTIYF
TGTGCCAGCAGCTTGGGAGAAGGGGGACCCTCTGGAAACACCATATATTTT
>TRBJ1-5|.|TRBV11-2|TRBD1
CASSKDRVGQPQHF
TGTGCCAGCAGCAAGGACAGGGTAGGACAGCCCCAGCATTTT
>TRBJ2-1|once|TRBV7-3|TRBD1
CASSPGTGGHEQFF
TGTGCCAGCAGCCCAGGGACAGGGGGTCATGAGCAGTTCTTC
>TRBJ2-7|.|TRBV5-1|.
CASSLGFGGILYEQYF
TGCGCCAGCAGCTTGGGGTTTGGGGGGATCCTGTACGAGCAGTACTTC
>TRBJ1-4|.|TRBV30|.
CAWSYRENEKLFF
TGTGCCTGGAGTTACAGAGAGAATGAAAAACTGTTTTTT
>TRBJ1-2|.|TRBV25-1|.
CASSDTRRVANYGYTF
TGTGCCAGCAGTGACACCCGGAGGGTAGCTAACTATGGCTACACCTTC
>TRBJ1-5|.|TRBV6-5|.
CAITRGGGNQPQHF
TGTGCCATTACTCGAGGGGGGGGCAATCAGCCCCAGCATTTT
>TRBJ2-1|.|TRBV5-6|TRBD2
CASRGTSGYNEQFF
TGTGCCAGCAGAGGGACTAGCGGATACAATGAGCAGTTCTTC
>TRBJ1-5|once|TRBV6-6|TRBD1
CASRRTGGGGNQPQHF
TGTGCCAGCAGGCGGACAGGGGGTGGGGGCAATCAGCCCCAGCATTTT
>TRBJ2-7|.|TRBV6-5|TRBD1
CASSPDWTGRYEQYF
TGTGCCAGCAGTCCCGATTGGACAGGGCGGTACGAGCAGTACTTC
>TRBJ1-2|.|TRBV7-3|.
CASSQGAVNYGYTF
TGTGCCAGCAGCCAAGGGGCAGTAAACTATGGCTACACCTTC
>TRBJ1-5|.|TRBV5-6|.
CASSFGVGPQPQHF
TGTGCCAGCAGCTTCGGAGTGGGGCCTCAGCCCCAGCATTTT
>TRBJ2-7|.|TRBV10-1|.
CASSSCLWSYF
TGCGCCAGCAGCTCCTGCCTATGGAGTTACTTC
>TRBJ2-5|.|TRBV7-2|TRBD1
CASSLVFGTGGQETQYF
TGTGCCAGCAGCTTAGTATTTGGGACAGGGGGCCAAGAGACCCAGTACTTC
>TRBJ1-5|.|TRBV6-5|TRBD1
CASSRGQGSNQPQHF
TGTGCCAGCAGTAGAGGACAGGGGAGCAATCAGCCCCAGCATTTT
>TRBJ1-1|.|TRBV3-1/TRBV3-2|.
CASSQEDRGTEAFF
TGTGCCAGCAGCCAAGAGGACCGGGGCACTGAAGCTTTCTTT
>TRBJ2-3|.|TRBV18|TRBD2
CASSPTGGHTDTQYF
TGTGCCAGCTCACCTACGGGGGGTCACACAGATACGCAGTATTTT